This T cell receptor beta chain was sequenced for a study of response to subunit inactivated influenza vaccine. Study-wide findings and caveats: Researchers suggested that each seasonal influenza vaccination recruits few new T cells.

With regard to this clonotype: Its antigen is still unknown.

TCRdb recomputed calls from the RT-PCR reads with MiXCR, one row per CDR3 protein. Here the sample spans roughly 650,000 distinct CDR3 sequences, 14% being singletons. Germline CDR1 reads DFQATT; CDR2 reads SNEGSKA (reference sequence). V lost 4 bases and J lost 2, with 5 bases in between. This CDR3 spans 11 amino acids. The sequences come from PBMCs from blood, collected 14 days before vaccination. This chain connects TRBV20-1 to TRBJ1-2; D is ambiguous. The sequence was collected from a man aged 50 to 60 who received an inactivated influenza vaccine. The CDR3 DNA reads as TGCAGTGCTATCTTAAACTATGGCTACACCTTC. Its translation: CSAILNYGYTF.